This paragraph reports one TCR beta chain. Germline lookup yields CDR1 KGHDR and CDR2 SFDVKD. The CDR3 extends over 17 amino acids. V gave up 2 bases and J gave up 10 bases; unmatched junction bases: 16. These data originate in a study of blood T cell repertoires in COVID-19. Sequenced by immunoSEQ multiplex PCR; TCRdb stores in-frame clones only, minus some. The table has 200,000 to 300,000 clones, more than 75% seen once. The chain joins TRBV24-1 to TRBJ2-3, with TRBD1 matching 8 bases. The source material was peripheral blood. The receptor was isolated from a woman in her 40s who had recovered from COVID-19. CDR3: CATSDSSIPGQGRSQYF. As DNA, the CDR3 is TGTGCCACCAGTGATTCCTCAATCCCCGGACAGGGAAGGTCGCAGTATTTT.